The clone carrying this T cell receptor beta chain was detected only a few times. The antigen is undetermined. This CDR3 comprises 14 residues. Per germline, CDR1 KGHSH and CDR2 LQKENI. With 2 bases removed from V and 8 bases from J, the gap between germline ends came to 12 bases. The entry originates in a study of T cell responses to AZD1222 COVID-19 vaccine. The method was immunoSEQ multiplex PCR; TCRdb's version includes in-frame clones alone and lacks a portion of them. This table has some 280,000 clones, about 94% appearing once. Overall study results and limits: At baseline, seropositivity was found in only six AZD1222 recipients.

This clonotype was obtained from an adult who received the AZD1222 COVID-19 vaccine. Here the sequenced sample was peripheral blood, taken 28 days after the second AZD1222 dose. The chain is built from TRBV18 and TRBJ1-4, with D uncertain. CDR3 sequence (DNA): TGTGCCAGCTCACCATTTGCGCATGGGGAAAAACTGTTTTTT. The encoded protein is CASSPFAHGEKLFF.